Listed here is a single TCR beta chain. Germline assignment: CDR1 LNHDA and CDR2 SQIVND (reference sequence). V was pared by 5 bases and J by 6 bases, with 10 bases of the junction left unmatched. The length of the CDR3 is 15 residues. TCRdb used MiXCR to reprocess the 5' RACE reads, holding one entry per CDR3 protein. The sample records over 85,000 distinct CDR3 sequences, just under 20% being singletons. Documented time point: blood at routine non-recurrence follow-up after resection. The data originate from a study of spatial heterogeneity in lung cancer. The specimen comprised PBMCs, sampled at follow-up. The chain couples TRBV19 to TRBJ2-3; 8 positions agree with TRBD2. The source of this sequence is a male donor with early-stage non-small cell lung cancer. The DNA of the CDR3 is TGTGCCAGTAGTTCTGGCGGGGGGTCTTTGGATACGCAGTATTTT. It yields the protein CASSSGGGSLDTQYF.